This T cell receptor beta chain comes out of a study of long-term antiretroviral therapy in people with HIV. Study in general: First collections came about a decade before the 2015 immediate-ART recommendation.

Sequencing used immunoSEQ v3.0 at survey level. Sequenced by immunoSEQ multiplex PCR; TCRdb stores in-frame clones only, minus some. The sample records about 21,000 clones, 82% being singletons. Looked up from germline, CDR1 is MGHRA and CDR2 is YSYEKL. The ends lost 0 bases at V and 9 bases at J; junction bases unmatched: 5. The CDR3 contains 14 residues. The chain links TRBV4-1 to TRBJ2-1; TRBD2 aligns across 7 bases. Source: unsorted PBMCs, taken at the start of antiretroviral therapy. This TCR was recovered from a man aged 45-65 years with HIV. Written as DNA, the CDR3 is TGCGCCAGCAGCCAAGATGCCTGGGGGGGTGAGCAGTTCTTC. This gives the protein CASSQDAWGGEQFF.